The rows below give T cell receptor beta chains drawn from one sample of a study of shared clonotypes between healthy human individuals. Some clones are missing from TCRdb's copy, which holds only in-frame ones; the method was immunoSEQ multiplex PCR. Among about 680,000 clones listed, around two thirds were seen once. The sample was memory CD4+ T cells sorted from blood. These receptors were collected from a woman under 40 in good health. Each CDR3 is given with its conserved first and last residue. A D gene is named only where the DNA matches it firmly. Size tells how often a clone was seen (once, few, many) or the class of an expanded clone, and some rows leave it out.

d_gene	j_gene	len	abundance	v_gene	CDR3nt	CDR3aa
TRBD1	TRBJ2-5	15	-	TRBV5-1	TGCGCCAGCAGCGAGGGACAGGGTTTGTTTGAGACCCAGTACTTC	CASSEGQGLFETQYF
TRBD2	TRBJ2-7	15	-	TRBV5-4	TGTGCCAGCAGCTCAGGACTAGCGGGCCTCTACGAGCAGTACTTC	CASSSGLAGLYEQYF
TRBD2	TRBJ2-1	19	-	TRBV11-2	TGTGCCAGCAGCCTCGAGGGACTAGCGGGAGTGGGTGGCTACAATGAGCAGTTCTTC	CASSLEGLAGVGGYNEQFF
-	TRBJ2-7	15	-	TRBV4-2	TGTGCCAGCAGCCAGGGGGATGGAGTACGCTACGAGCAGTACTTC	CASSQGDGVRYEQYF
-	TRBJ2-7	14	-	TRBV6-1	TGTGCCAGCAGTATCCTGGACACCTCCTACGAGCAGTACTTC	CASSILDTSYEQYF
-	TRBJ2-7	13	-	TRBV28	TGTGCCAGCAGTAACCCAGTCCACTACGAGCAGTACTTC	CASSNPVHYEQYF
-	TRBJ2-5	13	-	TRBV4-1	TGCGCCAGCAGCCTCCCGGAGAAAGAGACCCAGTACTTC	CASSLPEKETQYF
TRBD1	TRBJ1-1	12	few	TRBV30	TGTGCCTCCGGGACAGGGAGCACTGAAGCTTTCTTT	CASGTGSTEAFF
-	TRBJ1-1	14	-	TRBV6-5	TGTGCCAGCAGACTCGGGATCCTGAACACTGAAGCTTTCTTT	CASRLGILNTEAFF
-	TRBJ2-5	15	few	TRBV5-1	TGCGCCAGCAATTCGCAAACAGGTGGTCAAGAGACCCAGTACTTC	CASNSQTGGQETQYF
-	TRBJ2-1	11	-	TRBV5-6	TGTGCCAGCAGCCATCGACGTGAGCAGTTCTTC	CASSHRREQFF
TRBD2	TRBJ2-1	17	-	TRBV7-9	TGTGCCAGCAGAGACGAGAGGCCTAGCGGGAGGACCAATGAGCAGTTCTTC	CASRDERPSGRTNEQFF
-	TRBJ2-2	15	once	TRBV7-2	TGTGCCAGCAGGTCCAGGGGTATGAACACCGGGGAGCTGTTTTTT	CASRSRGMNTGELFF
-	TRBJ2-1	13	-	TRBV25-1	TGTGCCAGCAGTCCCCGGACTGACAATGAGCAGTTCTTC	CASSPRTDNEQFF
-	TRBJ2-3	15	few	TRBV2	TGTGCCAGCAGTGAAGCGCTAACTCACACAGATACGCAGTATTTT	CASSEALTHTDTQYF
TRBD2	TRBJ2-5	14	-	TRBV6-1	TGTGCCAGCAGGAGACTAGCGGGAGGAGAGACCCAGTACTTC	CASRRLAGGETQYF
TRBD1	TRBJ1-1	15	-	TRBV6-1	TGTGCCAGCAGTGCATGGACAGGGGGCAACACTGAAGCTTTCTTT	CASSAWTGGNTEAFF
-	TRBJ2-7	14	-	TRBV5-1	TGCGCCAGCAGCTTGTCTCCGGGAGCCTACGAGCAGTACTTC	CASSLSPGAYEQYF
-	TRBJ2-7	11	few	TRBV20-1	TGCAGTGCCAGAGCAGGGGTCGAGCAGTACTTC	CSARAGVEQYF
-	TRBJ2-3	16	-	TRBV21-1	TGTGCCAGCAGCAAATACGGGGCCCTAATCACAGATACGCAGTATTTT	CASSKYGALITDTQYF
-	TRBJ2-7	14	-	TRBV6-5	TGTGCCAGCAGTTACCAGCCTCGCTCCTACGAGCAGTACTTC	CASSYQPRSYEQYF
-	TRBJ1-1	13	-	TRBV28	TGTGCCAGCAGTGGGACATATCATACTGAAGCTTTCTTT	CASSGTYHTEAFF
TRBD2	TRBJ2-2	14	-	TRBV7-2	TGTGCCAGCAGCTCAACTAGCGTTGGCGGGGAGCTGTTTTTT	CASSSTSVGGELFF
-	TRBJ1-2	13	-	TRBV27	TGTGCCAGCAGTCTGACCGGCGACGATGGCTACACCTTC	CASSLTGDDGYTF
-	TRBJ2-1	15	-	TRBV5-4	TGTGCCAGCAGCTTACCCCAGGGAAACTTGAATGAGCAGTTCTTC	CASSLPQGNLNEQFF
-	TRBJ2-7	14	-	TRBV28	TGTGCCAGCAGTTTTGTCCAGGAACGCTACGAGCAGTACTTC	CASSFVQERYEQYF
-	TRBJ1-1	14	-	TRBV6-1	TGTGCCAGCTCCAGGGACGCGATACCCACTGAAGCTTTCTTT	CASSRDAIPTEAFF
-	TRBJ2-1	15	once	TRBV9	TGTGCCAGCAGCGAAAGGGCAGGGATGAGGAATGAGCAGTTCTTC	CASSERAGMRNEQFF
TRBD2	TRBJ2-7	14	-	TRBV2	TGTGCCAGCAGTGTGACTAGCGGGAGAACCGAGCAGTACTTC	CASSVTSGRTEQYF
TRBD1	TRBJ2-5	14	-	TRBV6-1	TGTGCCAGCAGGACAGGGGTATGGGGAGAGACCCAGTACTTC	CASRTGVWGETQYF
TRBD2	TRBJ2-1	17	few	TRBV7-8	TGTGCCAGCAGCTTCCTACTGGGACTAGCGGGAAACAATGAGCAGTTCTTC	CASSFLLGLAGNNEQFF
-	TRBJ2-2	12	-	TRBV5-1	TGCGCCAGCACAGGGGTCGCCGGGGAGCTGTTTTTT	CASTGVAGELFF
TRBD2	TRBJ2-5	17	-	TRBV5-6	TGTGCCAGCAGCTTGGCCGAGACTAGCGGGATAGGAGAGACCCAGTACTTC	CASSLAETSGIGETQYF
TRBD1	TRBJ1-4	15	-	TRBV28	TGTGCCAGCAGTCAATCACAGGGGGATAATGAAAAACTGTTTTTT	CASSQSQGDNEKLFF
-	TRBJ2-7	14	-	TRBV29-1	TGCAGCGTGAGTTCCACGGGGAGCTCCTACGAGCAGTACTTC	CSVSSTGSSYEQYF
TRBD2	TRBJ2-1	17	once	TRBV5-1	TGCGCCAGCAGCTTGGGGGGACTAGCGGGAGGGATCAATGAGCAGTTCTTC	CASSLGGLAGGINEQFF
TRBD1	TRBJ2-7	15	-	TRBV7-9	TGTGCCAGCAGCTTTACAGGGGGCGATAGCGACGAGCAGTACTTC	CASSFTGGDSDEQYF
-	TRBJ2-7	14	-	TRBV29-1	TGCAGCGTTGGTGGGGCAGCTAGCTCCTACGAGCAGTACTTC	CSVGGAASSYEQYF
-	TRBJ2-3	15	-	TRBV9	TGTGCCAGCAGCGTAGAGATCGGGAGTGGGAATACGCAGTATTTT	CASSVEIGSGNTQYF
-	TRBJ2-5	13	few	TRBV5-4	TGTGCCAGCAGCTTGGAGAGTCAAGAGACCCAGTACTTC	CASSLESQETQYF
TRBD2	TRBJ2-7	14	-	TRBV10-1	TGCGCCAGCAGTGAGTCGGGCCTAGCGGGAGGGTTGTACTTC	CASSESGLAGGLYF
TRBD1	TRBJ1-5	19	-	TRBV10-3	TGTGCCATCAGTGACGCGGGACAGGGGTTTTCTAGTAGCAATCAGCCCCAGCATTTT	CAISDAGQGFSSSNQPQHF
-	TRBJ1-6	16	-	TRBV9	TGTGCCAGCAGCGTAGCAGCCAATTCCTATAATTCACCCCTCCACTTT	CASSVAANSYNSPLHF
TRBD1	TRBJ2-7	16	-	TRBV7-9	TGTGCCAGCAGCTTAGAGGGACAGGCCAACTTCTACGAGCAGTACTTC	CASSLEGQANFYEQYF
TRBD1	TRBJ1-1	13	few	TRBV30	TGTGCCTTAGACAGGGGGCTAAGAACTGAAGCTTTCTTT	CALDRGLRTEAFF
TRBD1	TRBJ1-2	17	-	TRBV27	TGTGCCAGCAGTACCGACGAGGACAGGGGGAAGGGCTATGGCTACACCTTC	CASSTDEDRGKGYGYTF
-	TRBJ1-3	12	many	TRBV6-1	TGTGCCAGCACAGTCTCTGGAAACACCATATATTTT	CASTVSGNTIYF
TRBD1	TRBJ1-3	15	few	TRBV19	TGTGCCAGTAGTATGGGGACAGGCTCTGGAAACACCATATATTTT	CASSMGTGSGNTIYF
-	TRBJ2-3	16	-	TRBV5-4	TGTGCCAGCAGCTTGGAATGGGGGAGTACCACAGATACGCAGTATTTT	CASSLEWGSTTDTQYF
-	TRBJ2-3	18	-	TRBV5-6	TGTGCCAGCAGCTTGGGGCCTCCGGGACCCTGGGGCACAGATACGCAGTATTTT	CASSLGPPGPWGTDTQYF
TRBD2	TRBJ2-1	17	-	TRBV5-4	TGTGCCAGCAGCCTCCCATTGGGACTAGCGGGTTACAATGAGCAGTTCTTC	CASSLPLGLAGYNEQFF
TRBD1	TRBJ2-1	15	-	TRBV7-9	TGTGCCAGCAGCTTTAAGACAGGGGCATTCAATGAGCAGTTCTTC	CASSFKTGAFNEQFF
TRBD2	TRBJ2-7	16	-	TRBV5-1	TGCGCCAGCAGCTCACCTCTAGCGGGAGCCACCTACGAGCAGTACTTC	CASSSPLAGATYEQYF
-	TRBJ2-3	13	-	TRBV30	TGTGCCTGGAGTGGAAGGGCGAAGCTAGCGCAGTATTTT	CAWSGRAKLAQYF
-	TRBJ1-5	13	-	TRBV28	TGTGCCAGCAGGCCACAGGAAAATCAGCCCCAGCATTTT	CASRPQENQPQHF